In its sample, the clone carrying this T cell receptor beta chain was seen a few times. Regarding treatment: oral pan-JAK inhibitor, 5-10 mg twice daily. It was cDNA, reverse transcribed from extracted RNA, that served as the sequencing template. Profiled with immunoSEQ multiplex PCR; TCRdb holds only in-frame clones, not every one. There are hundreds of thousands of clones in the sample; 35% to 40% occur only once, and 0.48% lies in the top ten. This sample was included in a study of CD8+ T cells in alopecia areata. Study overall: Each day, treated patients took oral tofacitinib twice, at 5 to 10 mg per dose.

V dropped 5 bases and J dropped 4 bases, with 8 bases sitting between them. CDR3 length equals 12 residues. Germline V gives CDR1 SGHVS, CDR2 FQNEAQ. The clonotype was recovered from a human donor with alopecia areata. This specimen consisted of CD4+ T cells sorted from blood, obtained around week 30, from a patient treated with tofacitinib. The genes are TRBV7-8 and TRBJ2-5; the D is unclear. The CDR3 spells CASSARSETQYF. In DNA, the CDR3 is TGTGCCAGCAGCGCGCGGTCAGAGACCCAGTACTTC. The full variable domain, in which reference TRBV7-8 and TRBJ2-5 provide the parts outside the CDR3, is GAGVSQSPRYKVAKRGQDVALRCDPISGHVSLFWYQQALGQGPEFLTYFQNEAQLDKSGLPSDRFFAERPEGSVSTLKIQRTQQEDSAVYLCASSARSETQYFGPGTRLLVL.